Listed below are T cell receptor beta chains from one sample, sequenced in a study of human T cells and chemical hapten exposure. TCRdb processed the RACE reads anew with MiXCR; each CDR3 protein has one entry. The sample holds tens of thousands of distinct CDR3 sequences, approximately 7.6% seen once. Sequencing was performed on whole blood, taken in connection with sensitization to the hapten diphenylcyclopropenone (DPC). These receptors were obtained from a woman in her 50s with alopecia areata. Some clones in this sample may be carry-over from other donors' samples. The CDR3 runs from the conserved cysteine through the conserved F or W. The D gene is left open where the match is weak. Size tells how often a clone was seen (once, few, many) or the class of an expanded clone, and some rows leave it out.

d_gene	abundance	v_gene	j_gene	CDR3aa	CDR3nt
NA	many	TRBV20-1	TRBJ1-2	CSAREKGLNYGYTF	TGCAGTGCTAGAGAGAAGGGACTGAACTATGGCTACACCTTC
NA	many	TRBV21-1	TRBJ2-7	CASSKQEYEQYF	TGTGCCAGCAGCAAACAGGAGTACGAGCAGTACTTC
TRBD2	many	TRBV5-1	TRBJ2-1	CASGLGLAGVSSYNEQFF	TGCGCCAGCGGCCTGGGACTAGCGGGCGTGAGCTCCTACAATGAGCAGTTCTTC
TRBD1	few	TRBV11-2	TRBJ2-1	CASRLLRGRRNNEQFF	TGTGCCAGCAGGCTCCTCAGGGGGCGACGGAACAATGAGCAGTTCTTC
TRBD2	NA	TRBV29-1	TRBJ2-1	CSGAGAAGRLFF	TGCAGCGGAGCGGGGGCTGCGGGTAGATTGTTCTTC
NA	NA	TRBV28	TRBJ2-5	CASSSTRTAQETQYF	TGTGCCAGCAGTTCGACCCGGACGGCCCAAGAGACCCAGTACTTC
NA	many	TRBV6-2/TRBV6-3	TRBJ2-6	CASSYSTLQGTGANVLTF	TGTGCCAGCAGTTACTCGACCCTGCAGGGGACTGGGGCCAACGTCCTGACTTTC
NA	many	TRBV7-9	TRBJ2-7	CASSLASVYEQYF	TGTGCCAGCAGCTTGGCGTCGGTCTACGAGCAGTACTTC
NA	NA	TRBV29-1	TRBJ1-5	CSVGEAGYSNQPQHF	TGCAGCGTTGGAGAGGCAGGGTATAGCAATCAGCCCCAGCATTTT
TRBD2	NA	TRBV7-3	TRBJ2-1	CASSMTSGRFDEQFF	TGTGCCAGCAGCATGACTAGCGGGAGGTTCGATGAGCAGTTCTTC
TRBD2	many	TRBV2	TRBJ2-3	CASSEQPSGSTDTQYF	TGTGCCAGCAGTGAGCAACCTAGCGGGAGCACAGATACGCAGTATTTT
NA	NA	TRBV25-1	TRBJ2-6	CASSELQGPGANVLTF	TGTGCCAGCAGTGAACTGCAGGGGCCTGGGGCCAACGTCCTGACTTTC
NA	NA	TRBV28	TRBJ2-7	CASTGPYEQYF	TGTGCCAGCACCGGGCCCTACGAGCAGTACTTC
TRBD2	many	TRBV3-1	TRBJ2-7	CASSPALAGGPYEQYF	TGTGCCAGCAGCCCAGCACTAGCGGGAGGGCCCTACGAGCAGTACTTC
NA	many	TRBV28	TRBJ1-1	CASSFPRDTEAFF	TGTGCCAGCAGTTTTCCCAGGGACACTGAAGCTTTCTTT
NA	few	TRBV7-6	TRBJ1-4	CASSSGLVNEKLFF	TGTGCCAGCAGCTCCGGCCTGGTTAATGAAAAACTGTTTTTT
TRBD2	many	TRBV20-1	TRBJ2-3	CSAAGRASPDTQYF	TGCAGTGCAGCGGGGAGGGCCTCCCCAGATACGCAGTATTTT
TRBD2	NA	TRBV19	TRBJ2-7	CASGRAYEQYF	TGTGCCAGCGGGAGGGCCTACGAGCAGTACTTC
NA	many	TRBV11-2	TRBJ2-6	CASSTGANVLTF	TGTGCCAGCAGCACTGGGGCCAACGTCCTGACTTTC
TRBD2	many	TRBV5-1	TRBJ2-1	CASSPLAGSSYNEQFF	TGCGCCAGCAGCCCTCTAGCGGGTAGCTCCTACAATGAGCAGTTCTTC
TRBD2	many	TRBV14	TRBJ2-1	CASSQDLAGLYNEQFF	TGTGCCAGCAGCCAAGATCTAGCGGGCCTTTACAATGAGCAGTTCTTC
TRBD1	many	TRBV20-1	TRBJ1-5	CSARDPRQGINSNQPQHF	TGCAGTGCTAGAGACCCCAGACAGGGCATAAATAGCAATCAGCCCCAGCATTTT
TRBD2	NA	TRBV25-1	TRBJ2-3	CASSTTSDRTDTQYF	TGTGCCAGCAGTACGACTAGCGACCGCACAGATACGCAGTATTTT
TRBD2	NA	TRBV28	TRBJ2-7	CASLRTSGSYEQYF	TGTGCCAGCCTCCGGACTAGCGGGAGCTACGAGCAGTACTTC
NA	NA	TRBV28	TRBJ2-1	CASTNLGARNEQFF	TGTGCCAGCACCAACCTGGGGGCTCGAAATGAGCAGTTCTTC
NA	many	TRBV28	TRBJ1-5	CASSLAGSNQPQHF	TGTGCCAGCAGTTTAGCAGGGAGCAATCAGCCCCAGCATTTT
NA	many	TRBV19	TRBJ2-3	CASSMDPLFGDTQYF	TGTGCCAGTAGTATGGACCCGCTCTTCGGAGATACGCAGTATTTT